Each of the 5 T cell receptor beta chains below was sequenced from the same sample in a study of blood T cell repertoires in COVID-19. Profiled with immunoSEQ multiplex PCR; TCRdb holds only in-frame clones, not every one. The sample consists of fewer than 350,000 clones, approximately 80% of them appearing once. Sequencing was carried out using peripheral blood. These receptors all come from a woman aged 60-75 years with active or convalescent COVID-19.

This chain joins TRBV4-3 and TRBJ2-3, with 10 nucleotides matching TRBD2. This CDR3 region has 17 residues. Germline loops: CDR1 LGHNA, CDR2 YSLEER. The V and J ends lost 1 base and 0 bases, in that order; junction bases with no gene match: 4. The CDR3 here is CASSQAWTSGSTDTQYF. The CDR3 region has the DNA TGCGCCAGCAGCCAAGCCTGGACTAGCGGTAGCACAGATACGCAGTATTTT.

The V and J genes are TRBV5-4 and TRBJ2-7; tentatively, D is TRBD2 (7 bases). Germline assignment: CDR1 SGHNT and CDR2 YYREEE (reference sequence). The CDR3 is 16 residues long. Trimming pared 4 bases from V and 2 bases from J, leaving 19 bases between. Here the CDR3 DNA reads TGTGCCAGCAGCCGGGGGGCGGGGGCAATGGCCTACGAGCAGTACTTC. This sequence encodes CASSRGAGAMAYEQYF.

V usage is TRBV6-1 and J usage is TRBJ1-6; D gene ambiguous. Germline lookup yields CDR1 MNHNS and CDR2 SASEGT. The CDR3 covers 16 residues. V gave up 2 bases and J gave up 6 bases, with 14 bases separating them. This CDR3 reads CASSEWEIETNSPLHF. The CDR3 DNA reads TGTGCCAGCAGTGAATGGGAGATAGAAACTAATTCACCCCTCCACTTT.

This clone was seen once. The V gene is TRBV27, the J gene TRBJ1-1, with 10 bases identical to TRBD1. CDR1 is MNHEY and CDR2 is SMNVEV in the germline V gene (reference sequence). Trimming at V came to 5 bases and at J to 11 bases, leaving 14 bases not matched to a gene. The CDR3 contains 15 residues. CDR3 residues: CASSKYPPDRGRAFF. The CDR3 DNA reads TGTGCCAGCAGTAAATACCCCCCGGACAGGGGGAGGGCTTTCTTT.

The CDR3: CASSEPGKSNQPQHF. CDR3 in DNA: TGTGCCAGCAGTGAACCAGGGAAGAGCAATCAGCCCCAGCATTTT. This chain joins TRBV6-1 and TRBJ1-5; TRBD1 is a possible D gene (5 bases). Germline V gene data show CDR1 as MNHNS and CDR2 as SASEGT. Between the trimmed V and J ends, which lost 2 bases and 1 base, there was a span of 9 bases. CDR3 size: 15 residues.